Shown below are 15 T cell receptor beta chains from a single sample sequenced in a study of T cell clones after liver transplantation. Sequenced by immunoSEQ multiplex PCR; TCRdb stores in-frame clones only, minus some. This table has about 51,000 clones, 55% to 75% appearing once. The sequenced sample was CD4+ T cells from blood, obtained 52 to 60 months after liver transplant. Source of these receptors: a human patient who received a liver transplant. Some of the T cells may derive from the graft donor.

The rearrangement joins TRBV2 to TRBJ2-7; 11 bases fit TRBD1. CDR1 SNHLY and CDR2 FYNNEI come from the germline V gene. This CDR3 spans 15 amino acids. The J segment lost 2 bases and the V segment lost 4 bases, leaving 4 bases of the junction unmatched. The CDR3, as DNA: TGTGCCAGCAGTGTGGACAGGGGGCGAACCTACGAGCAGTACTTC. Translation: CASSVDRGRTYEQYF.

The rearrangement joins TRBV5-1 to TRBJ1-1; unclear D gene. The CDR3 contains 15 residues. Trimming took off 0 bases at V and 1 base at J, with 10 bases between the two ends. Per the germline V gene, CDR1 is SGHRS and CDR2 is YFSETQ. Written as DNA, the CDR3 is TGCGCCAGCAGCTTGGATCCAGCGCCGAACACTGAAGCTTTCTTT. This encodes CASSLDPAPNTEAFF.

This clone was observed a single time. The chain employs TRBV7-9 and TRBJ2-5, with D maybe TRBD1 (6 bases). V dropped 3 bases and J dropped 5 bases, with 13 bases sitting between them. The CDR3 length is 14 residues. The germline CDR1 and CDR2 sequences are SEHNR and FQNEAQ (reference sequence). The CDR3 DNA follows: TGTGCCAGCAGCTTTACAGGGACCCCGGAGACCCAGTACTTC. Translation gives CASSFTGTPETQYF.

This clone has a handful of counts. The rearrangement uses TRBV10-3 and TRBJ2-1; D tentatively fits TRBD1 or TRBD2 (5 bases each). V was cut by 6 bases and J by 5 bases, with 20 bases left in between. The CDR3 totals 16 residues. The germline gives CDR1 ENHRY, CDR2 SYGVKD. The CDR3, as DNA: TGTGCCATCAGGGCCGCCCCGCCGGGGCAAAACAATGAGCAGTTCTTC. It is translated as CAIRAAPPGQNNEQFF.

The chain links TRBV9 to TRBJ2-3; 8 bases align to TRBD2. In germline, CDR1 is SGDLS, CDR2 YYNGEE. The CDR3 runs to 16 residues. Losses at the gene ends were 0 bases for V and 4 bases for J; bases not matched to a gene: 7. Written as DNA, the CDR3 is TGTGCCAGCAGCGTAGGAGTGGACGGGGGGGCAGATACGCAGTATTTT. It translates to CASSVGVDGGADTQYF.

This chain joins TRBV5-6 and TRBJ1-3, with D perhaps TRBD1 (6 bases). Germline-derived CDR1 and CDR2 are SGHDT and YYEEEE. This CDR3 spans 15 amino acids. V was trimmed by 3 bases and J by 2 bases, leaving 12 bases between them. CDR3 nucleotides: TGTGCCAGCAGCTGGCAGGGGCCGGCTGGAAACACCATATATTTT. It is translated as CASSWQGPAGNTIYF.

V gene TRBV30 combines with J gene TRBJ2-6, with TRBD2 as a possible D gene (6 bases). Germline V CDR1 and CDR2: GTSNPN, SVGIG (reference sequence). The CDR3 is 17 residues long. V shed 3 bases and J shed 1 base, with 16 bases lying between them. For the CDR3, the DNA is TGTGCCTGGAGGAGGGGACTGGCCTATTCTGGGGCCAACGTCCTGACTTTC. It specifies CAWRRGLAYSGANVLTF.

The V gene is TRBV5-6, the J gene TRBJ2-3; 7 bases match TRBD2. The V gene's germline CDR1 is SGHDT and CDR2 YYEEEE. The V gene end was trimmed by 4 bases and the J gene end by 4 bases; junction bases not matched to a gene: 3. This CDR3 comprises 13 residues. CDR3 residues: CASSAGLADTQYF. CDR3 sequence (DNA): TGTGCCAGCAGCGCCGGACTAGCAGATACGCAGTATTTT.

V is TRBV18 and J is TRBJ1-5; tentatively, D is TRBD1 (6 bases). Germline CDR1 KGHSH, CDR2 LQKENI. The V end lost 9 bases, the J end lost 1 base, and 13 bases lay between the germline ends. The CDR3 is made up of 14 amino acids. Written as DNA, the CDR3 is TGTGCCAGTAAGGGGGATTGGAGCAATCAGCCCCAGCATTTT. It translates to CASKGDWSNQPQHF.

This clone has a handful of counts. This chain connects TRBV19 to TRBJ1-5; D gene uncertain. The CDR3 is 12 amino acids. Germline CDR1 reads LNHDA; CDR2 reads SQIVND (reference sequence). Trimming removed 5 bases from V and 7 bases from J, with 9 bases in between. The CDR3 here is CASSALGQPQHF. The CDR3 region has the DNA TGTGCCAGTAGTGCCCTCGGGCAGCCCCAGCATTTT.

This clone was seen at least ten times. The chain recombines TRBV28 with TRBJ2-3; TRBD2 aligns across 11 bases. The germline gives CDR1 MDHEN, CDR2 SYDVKM. The CDR3 loop spans 20 amino acids. The V and J ends lost 1 base and 2 bases, in that order; junction bases with no gene match: 14. For the CDR3, the DNA is TGTGCCAGCAGTTTATCTGGGCTAGCGGGGGGCCGTACGAACACAGATACGCAGTATTTT. Protein: CASSLSGLAGGRTNTDTQYF.

In regard to this clone: The sample carries other DNA sequences with the same CDR3. V is TRBV19 and J is TRBJ2-4, with 8 nucleotides matching TRBD1. J was trimmed by 7 bases and V by 3 bases; bases with no gene match: 2. Germline-derived CDR1 and CDR2 are LNHDA and SQIVND (reference sequence). The CDR3 consists of 13 residues. Here the CDR3 reads CASSMDRENIQYF. The DNA of the CDR3 is TGTGCCAGTAGTATGGACAGGGAGAACATTCAGTACTTC.

V gene TRBV27 combines with J gene TRBJ1-5; 7 nucleotides align to TRBD1. CDR1 and CDR2 from the germline V gene are MNHEY and SMNVEV (reference sequence). The ends lost 3 bases at V and 7 bases at J; junction bases unmatched: 6. CDR3 length: 14 amino acids. The CDR3 coding sequence is TGTGCCAGCAGTTTTCAACAGGGGAAGCAGCCCCAGCATTTT. Translation gives CASSFQQGKQPQHF.

This chain uses TRBV19 with TRBJ2-1; D is unclear. The CDR3 extends over 13 amino acids. Trimming removed 1 base from V and 7 bases from J, with 8 bases in between. Per the germline V gene, CDR1 is LNHDA and CDR2 is SQIVND (reference sequence). The CDR3 spells CASSIGWRNEQFF. The CDR3 bases are TGTGCCAGTAGTATAGGATGGCGGAATGAGCAGTTCTTC.

Of note for this clone: Distinct nucleotide sequences in the sample also encode this CDR3. This chain links TRBV6-5 with TRBJ2-3; D is possibly TRBD1 or TRBD2 (5 bases each). The CDR3 covers 14 residues. Germline-derived CDR1 and CDR2 are MNHEY and SVGAGI. V lost 2 bases and J lost 0, with 6 bases in between. DNA for the CDR3: TGTGCCAGCAGTTACGGGGGAAGCACAGATACGCAGTATTTT. Protein: CASSYGGSTDTQYF.